The rows below give T cell receptor beta chains drawn from one sample of a study of early stage breast cancer tumors. Measured with immunoSEQ multiplex PCR; TCRdb has only the in-frame clones, and not every one. The data show about 4,800 clones, about 63% seen once. Source material: breast tumor tissue. The receptors here all came from a person in their fifties or sixties with breast cancer. CDR3s include the opening cysteine and the closing phenylalanine or tryptophan. The D gene is left open where the match is weak. Size is omitted from some rows. Given values are once, few, many or a class for expanded clones.

d_gene: TRBD1
v_gene: TRBV29-1
j_gene: TRBJ2-4
abundance: few
CDR3nt: TGCAGCGTTCTAACCGGGACAGAAAACATTCAGTACTTC
CDR3aa: CSVLTGTENIQYF

d_gene: -
v_gene: TRBV19
j_gene: TRBJ2-3
abundance: -
CDR3nt: TGTGCCAGTAGTATGGGGGTTCGCACAGATACGCAGTATTTT
CDR3aa: CASSMGVRTDTQYF

d_gene: -
v_gene: TRBV7-3
j_gene: TRBJ2-1
abundance: -
CDR3nt: TGTGCCAGCAGCTTAGGACCGAGCTCCTACAATGAGCAGTTCTTC
CDR3aa: CASSLGPSSYNEQFF

d_gene: TRBD1
v_gene: TRBV6-5
j_gene: TRBJ1-2
abundance: -
CDR3nt: TGTGCCAGCAGTGGGACAGGGGACTATGGCTACACCTTC
CDR3aa: CASSGTGDYGYTF

d_gene: TRBD1
v_gene: TRBV18
j_gene: TRBJ1-2
abundance: -
CDR3nt: TGTGCCAGCTCACCGGGGACAGGGCACGGTGGCTACACCTTC
CDR3aa: CASSPGTGHGGYTF

d_gene: -
v_gene: TRBV6-1
j_gene: TRBJ2-3
abundance: few
CDR3nt: TGTGCCAGCAGGGGGAACGGGACAGATACGCAGTATTTT
CDR3aa: CASRGNGTDTQYF

d_gene: -
v_gene: TRBV15
j_gene: TRBJ2-5
abundance: -
CDR3nt: TGTGCCACCGCCGCCGCGCTACAAGAGACCCAGTACTTC
CDR3aa: CATAAALQETQYF

d_gene: TRBD2
v_gene: TRBV2
j_gene: TRBJ2-5
abundance: -
CDR3nt: TGTGCCAGCAGTGAAGGACTAGCGGGGGAGACCCAGTACTTC
CDR3aa: CASSEGLAGETQYF

d_gene: TRBD1
v_gene: TRBV14
j_gene: TRBJ1-2
abundance: few
CDR3nt: TGTGCCAGCAGCCAGGGACAGGGGATCTATGGCTACACCTTC
CDR3aa: CASSQGQGIYGYTF

d_gene: -
v_gene: TRBV5-1
j_gene: TRBJ2-5
abundance: -
CDR3nt: TGCGCCAGCAGAGAGGGAGTCTCCGGGGAGACCCAGTACTTC
CDR3aa: CASREGVSGETQYF

d_gene: -
v_gene: TRBV9
j_gene: TRBJ1-2
abundance: -
CDR3nt: TGTGCCAGCAGCGTAGGGACGGTAAACTATGGCTACACCTTC
CDR3aa: CASSVGTVNYGYTF

d_gene: TRBD2
v_gene: TRBV11-3
j_gene: TRBJ2-1
abundance: -
CDR3nt: TGTGCCAGCAGCTTAGCGGGAGGGCCGTACAATGAGCAGTTCTTC
CDR3aa: CASSLAGGPYNEQFF

d_gene: -
v_gene: TRBV27
j_gene: TRBJ2-1
abundance: few
CDR3nt: TGTGCCAGCAGGCGAACGGACCCCTACAATGAGCAGTTCTTC
CDR3aa: CASRRTDPYNEQFF

d_gene: TRBD1
v_gene: TRBV14
j_gene: TRBJ2-3
abundance: -
CDR3nt: TGTGCCAGCAGCCAAGGGACAGGGGTCACAGATACGCAGTATTTT
CDR3aa: CASSQGTGVTDTQYF

d_gene: TRBD2
v_gene: TRBV5-1
j_gene: TRBJ2-3
abundance: -
CDR3nt: TGCGCCAGCAGCTTGGGGACTAGCGGGAGGGCCCGCACAGATACGCAGTATTTT
CDR3aa: CASSLGTSGRARTDTQYF

d_gene: TRBD1
v_gene: TRBV2
j_gene: TRBJ1-3
abundance: -
CDR3nt: TGTGCCAGCAGTTACAGGGGAAAAGGAAACACCATATATTTT
CDR3aa: CASSYRGKGNTIYF

d_gene: TRBD2
v_gene: TRBV9
j_gene: TRBJ2-3
abundance: -
CDR3nt: TGTGCCAGTGCGGGGGGGGGCACAGATACGCAGTATTTT
CDR3aa: CASAGGGTDTQYF

d_gene: -
v_gene: TRBV9
j_gene: TRBJ2-5
abundance: large
CDR3nt: TGTGCCAGCAGCCCGGAGGGGGGTTGGGAGACCCAGTACTTC
CDR3aa: CASSPEGGWETQYF

d_gene: TRBD1
v_gene: TRBV5-1
j_gene: TRBJ2-7
abundance: few
CDR3nt: TGCGCCAGCAGCTTCCGGGACAGGCTAACCTACGAGCAGTACTTC
CDR3aa: CASSFRDRLTYEQYF

d_gene: TRBD2
v_gene: TRBV5-1
j_gene: TRBJ2-1
abundance: -
CDR3nt: TGCGCCAGCAGCCTCGGACCAGCGGGAGAGGAAAGTGAGCAGTTCTTC
CDR3aa: CASSLGPAGEESEQFF

d_gene: -
v_gene: TRBV11-2
j_gene: TRBJ2-3
abundance: -
CDR3nt: TGTGCCAGCAGCTTAGACCAGGCAGATACGCAGTATTTT
CDR3aa: CASSLDQADTQYF

d_gene: -
v_gene: TRBV20-1
j_gene: TRBJ1-1
abundance: -
CDR3nt: TGCAGTGCTCGACAGTCGGGGAAAGCTTTCTTT
CDR3aa: CSARQSGKAFF

d_gene: -
v_gene: TRBV14
j_gene: TRBJ1-1
abundance: -
CDR3nt: TGTGCCAGCAGCCCGTTAGCGGGGAAGGGCACTGAAGCTTTCTTT
CDR3aa: CASSPLAGKGTEAFF

d_gene: -
v_gene: TRBV5-8
j_gene: TRBJ2-7
abundance: -
CDR3nt: TGTGCCAGCAGCTTGGCCTACGAGCAGTACTTC
CDR3aa: CASSLAYEQYF

d_gene: -
v_gene: TRBV7-2
j_gene: TRBJ2-7
abundance: -
CDR3nt: TGTGCCAGCAGCTCGGAGGGACGGACCTACGAGCAGTACTTC
CDR3aa: CASSSEGRTYEQYF

d_gene: TRBD1
v_gene: TRBV5-1
j_gene: TRBJ1-2
abundance: -
CDR3nt: TGCGCCAGCAGCTTGGGGGACAGGAACTATGGCTACACCTTC
CDR3aa: CASSLGDRNYGYTF

d_gene: -
v_gene: TRBV19
j_gene: TRBJ2-2
abundance: -
CDR3nt: TGTGCCAGTAGTATTGGAGGGACGAACACCGGGGAGCTGTTTTTT
CDR3aa: CASSIGGTNTGELFF

d_gene: -
v_gene: TRBV6-1
j_gene: TRBJ1-1
abundance: few
CDR3nt: TGTGCCAGCAGTGAAACAAGGGGGTGGGGAACTGAAGCTTTCTTT
CDR3aa: CASSETRGWGTEAFF

d_gene: -
v_gene: TRBV10-3
j_gene: TRBJ2-2
abundance: -
CDR3nt: TGTGCCATCAGTCTCACCGGGGAGCTGTTTTTT
CDR3aa: CAISLTGELFF